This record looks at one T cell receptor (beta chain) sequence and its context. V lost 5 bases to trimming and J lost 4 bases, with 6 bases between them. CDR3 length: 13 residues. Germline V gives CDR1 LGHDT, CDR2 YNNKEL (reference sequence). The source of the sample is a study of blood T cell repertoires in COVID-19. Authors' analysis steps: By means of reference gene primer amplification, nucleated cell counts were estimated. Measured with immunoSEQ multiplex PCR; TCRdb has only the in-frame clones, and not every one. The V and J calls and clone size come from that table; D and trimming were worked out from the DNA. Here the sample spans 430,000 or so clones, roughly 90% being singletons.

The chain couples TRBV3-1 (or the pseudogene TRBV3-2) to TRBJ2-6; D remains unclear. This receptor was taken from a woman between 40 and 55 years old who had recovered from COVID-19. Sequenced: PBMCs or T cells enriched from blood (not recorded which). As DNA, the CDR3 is TGTGCCAGCAGCTATAGCGGGGCCAACGTCCTGACTTTC. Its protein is CASSYSGANVLTF.